This T cell receptor (beta chain) was sequenced for a study of tumor and adjacent non-tumor tissue in lung cancer. Whole-study context: Samples averaged approximately 4.2 million productive TCRbeta reads each.

RNA was extracted from bulk tissue without any cell sorting. The V and J ends lost 3 bases and 4 bases respectively, with 17 bases between them. This CDR3 comprises 15 residues. Per germline, CDR1 SGHKS and CDR2 YYEKEE (reference sequence). Three rounds of nested PCR, following a modified ARM-PCR protocol, produced the TCRbeta library. TCRdb re-analysed the multiplex PCR reads in MiXCR, keeping a single row per CDR3 protein. The sample shows around 200,000 distinct CDR3 sequences, about 76% of them seen only once. At least ten counts were recorded for this clonotype. The specimen was lung tumor tissue. V and J are TRBV5-5 and TRBJ2-7, with unresolved D. The sequence derives from a man in his fifties or sixties with non-small cell lung cancer. The CDR3 reads CASSYSGDPFYEQYF. In DNA form, the CDR3 reads TGTGCCAGCAGCTATTCCGGAGACCCTTTTTACGAGCAGTACTTC.